One and the same sample provided the 28 T cell receptor beta chains below, sequenced in a study of cytomegalovirus exposure and HLA in healthy donors. In the PCR, 60 Vbeta and 13 Jbeta primers were used. Profiled with immunoSEQ multiplex PCR; TCRdb holds only in-frame clones, not every one. This sample contains roughly 60,000 clones. The sequenced material came from PBMCs. These receptors were taken from a woman aged 18-30 years in good health and CMV-seronegative.

The genes are TRBV18 and TRBJ1-2, with 7 bases fitting TRBD1. The CDR3 has 14 amino acids. J lost 1 base, V lost 6 bases, and 5 bases had no gene match. CDR1 is KGHSH and CDR2 is LQKENI in the germline V gene. DNA for the CDR3: TGTGCCAGCTCTCCCACAGGGGATAACTATGGCTACACCTTC. It specifies CASSPTGDNYGYTF. The full variable domain, in which reference TRBV18 and TRBJ1-2 provide the parts outside the CDR3, is NAGVMQNPRHLVRRRGQEARLRCSPMKGHSHVYWYRQLPEEGLKFMVYLQKENIIDESGMPKERFSAEFPKEGPSILRIQQVVRGDSAAYFCASSPTGDNYGYTFGSGTRLTVV.

The rearrangement links TRBV7-2 to TRBJ2-7, with a weak D call TRBD1 (5 bases). Between the trimmed V and J ends, which lost 2 bases and 0 bases, there was a span of 11 bases. CDR3 length: 15 residues. The V gene's germline CDR1 is SGHTA and CDR2 FQGNSA. DNA for the CDR3: TGTGCCAGCAGCTTAAGTCAGGGTAGCTCCTACGAGCAGTACTTC. Protein: CASSLSQGSSYEQYF.

The rearrangement links TRBV4-1 to TRBJ2-4; the D gene is possibly TRBD1 (5 bases). There are 20 residues in the CDR3. The germline CDR1 and CDR2 sequences are MGHRA and YSYEKL. The V and J ends lost 2 bases and 0 bases respectively, with 23 bases between them. The CDR3: CASSQTPPGDSLLAKNIQYF. DNA for the CDR3: TGCGCCAGCAGCCAAACCCCCCCGGGTGACAGCCTTCTAGCCAAAAACATTCAGTACTTC.

V and J are TRBV30 and TRBJ2-7, with D perhaps matching TRBD1 (6 bases). From germline, CDR1 is GTSNPN and CDR2 SVGIG (reference sequence). CDR3 length: 12 residues. V was shortened by 2 bases and J by 5 bases, with 10 bases between the two germline ends. The CDR3 is CAWSTGNHEQYF. CDR3 DNA: TGTGCCTGGAGTACAGGGAACCACGAGCAGTACTTC.

This chain uses TRBV7-8 with TRBJ1-2, with 9 bases matching TRBD1. Germline V gene sequence: CDR1 SGHVS, CDR2 FQNEAQ. Germline trimming cut 4 bases from V and 4 bases from J; bases unmatched to any gene: 7. This CDR3 comprises 15 residues. The CDR3 loop reads CASSSQDRGSYGYTF. CDR3 nucleotide sequence: TGTGCCAGCAGCTCCCAGGACAGGGGCAGCTATGGCTACACCTTC.

The chain carries TRBV9 and TRBJ2-6, with a tentative D call TRBD1 (6 bases). The length of the CDR3 is 15 residues. CDR1 and CDR2 from the germline V gene are SGDLS and YYNGEE. Trimming cost V 1 base and J 2 bases, with 7 bases left between them. The CDR3 DNA sequence: TGTGCCAGCAGCGTACAGGGGACTGGGGCCAACGTCCTGACTTTC. This codes for CASSVQGTGANVLTF.

The chain employs TRBV25-1 and TRBJ2-7, with D maybe TRBD1 (5 bases). This CDR3 comprises 16 residues. Germline CDR1 is MGHDK and CDR2 is SYGVNS. V lost 0 bases and J 2 bases, leaving 14 bases between the germline ends. CDR3 amino acids: CASSEYRQDSPYEQYF. As DNA, the CDR3 is TGTGCCAGCAGTGAATATAGACAAGACAGTCCCTACGAGCAGTACTTC.

The V and J genes are TRBV29-1 and TRBJ2-1; no firm D call. The CDR3 has 14 amino acids. V lost 0 bases, J lost 4 bases, and 10 bases lay in between. Germline CDR1 SQVTM, CDR2 ANQGSEA. This CDR3 reads CSVEDPAGYNEQFF. DNA of the CDR3: TGCAGCGTTGAAGATCCGGCAGGATACAATGAGCAGTTCTTC.

This chain joins TRBV28 and TRBJ2-5; 9 bases align to TRBD1. CDR1 MDHEN and CDR2 SYDVKM come from the germline V gene. Germline trimming cut 4 bases from V and 3 bases from J; bases unmatched to any gene: 0. CDR3 length: 13 residues. The CDR3 reads CASSWDREETQYF. The CDR3 coding sequence is TGTGCCAGCAGTTGGGACAGGGAAGAGACCCAGTACTTC.

The genes are TRBV6-6 and TRBJ1-1, with 7 bases matching TRBD1. Germline V gives CDR1 MNHNY, CDR2 SVGAGI (reference sequence). This CDR3 is 13 amino acids long. V shed 5 bases, J shed 4 bases, and the junction held 4 bases outside the gene matches. The DNA of the CDR3 is TGTGCCAGCAGTAAGGCAGGGGGCACTGAAGCTTTCTTT. Protein product: CASSKAGGTEAFF.

This rearrangement joins TRBV28 to TRBJ1-2; D remains unclear. Trimming removed 3 bases at V and 4 bases at J, with 9 bases between. Germline V gene sequence: CDR1 MDHEN, CDR2 SYDVKM. The CDR3 has 13 residues. The CDR3 spells CASSFSVLYGYTF. CDR3 sequence (DNA): TGTGCCAGCAGTTTTTCGGTCCTCTATGGCTACACCTTC.

This chain connects TRBV29-1 to TRBJ1-1; D is perhaps TRBD1 (5 bases). In germline, CDR1 is SQVTM, CDR2 ANQGSEA. The V end lost 2 bases, the J end lost 4 bases, and 11 bases lay between the germline ends. The CDR3 is 13 residues long. As DNA, the CDR3 is TGCAGCGTTGAACCCAGGGTAAGCACTGAAGCTTTCTTT. Amino acid sequence: CSVEPRVSTEAFF.

This chain uses TRBV7-8 with TRBJ2-3, with 12 bases that match TRBD2. This CDR3 region has 16 residues. V gave up 5 bases and J gave up 6 bases; unmatched junction bases: 9. The germline V gene has CDR1 SGHVS and CDR2 FQNEAQ. This chain's CDR3 is CASSAQLAGGGDTQYF. The DNA of the CDR3 is TGTGCCAGCAGCGCCCAACTAGCGGGAGGAGGGGATACGCAGTATTTT.

The chain is built from TRBV5-1 and TRBJ2-7; a weak D match, TRBD1 (6 bases). CDR1 and CDR2 (germline): SGHRS, YFSETQ. V dropped 0 bases and J dropped 2 bases, with 9 bases sitting between them. The CDR3 sequence is 14 residues long. The DNA of the CDR3 is TGCGCCAGCAGCTTGGACAGGGAGACCTACGAGCAGTACTTC. Translating gives CASSLDRETYEQYF.

V and J are TRBV11-2 and TRBJ2-5; D not certain. Trimming pared 2 bases from V and 5 bases from J, leaving 24 bases between. This CDR3 spans 18 amino acids. The germline V gene has CDR1 SGHAT and CDR2 FQNNGV. In DNA form, the CDR3 reads TGTGCCAGCAGCTTAAGCCCTCAAGCTGCCTTGAATCGGGAGACCCAGTACTTC. Translating it yields CASSLSPQAALNRETQYF. Full variable domain (missing parts from reference TRBV11-2 and TRBJ2-5): EAGVAQSPRYKIIEKRQSVAFWCNPISGHATLYWYQQILGQGPKLLIQFQNNGVVDDSQLPKDRFSAERLKGVDSTLKIQPAKLEDSAVYLCASSLSPQAALNRETQYFGPGTRLLVL.

The V gene is TRBV7-9, the J gene TRBJ1-4, with 10 positions matching TRBD1. The CDR3 sequence is 18 residues long. J was trimmed by 3 bases and V by 4 bases; bases with no gene match: 11. CDR1 is SEHNR and CDR2 is FQNEAQ in the germline V gene (reference sequence). The CDR3 bases are TGTGCCAGCAGCTCCCGAACGACAGGGGGCCGAGCTAATGAAAAACTGTTTTTT. Amino acid sequence: CASSSRTTGGRANEKLFF. Full variable domain (rest looked up from reference TRBV7-9 and TRBJ1-4): DTGVSQNPRHKITKRGQNVTFRCDPISEHNRLYWYRQTLGQGPEFLTYFQNEAQLEKSRLLSDRFSAERPKGSFSTLEIQRTEQGDSAMYLCASSSRTTGGRANEKLFFGSGTQLSVL.

The J gene is TRBJ2-7, the V gene TRBV30; tentative D call: TRBD2 (6 bases). The CDR3 is 12 residues long. Trimming shortened V by 3 bases and J by 6 bases, and 12 bases separated the two germline ends. From germline, CDR1 is GTSNPN and CDR2 SVGIG (reference sequence). The CDR3 bases are TGTGCCTGGAGCCATACTAGCTCCGAGCAGTACTTC. Its protein is CAWSHTSSEQYF.

The V and J genes are TRBV4-1 and TRBJ1-5; no reliable D call. Germline V gives CDR1 MGHRA, CDR2 YSYEKL. Trimming removed 4 bases at V and 8 bases at J, with 15 bases between. The CDR3 has 14 residues. CDR3: CASSLDTQVEPQHF. DNA for the CDR3: TGCGCCAGCAGCCTCGACACCCAGGTTGAGCCCCAGCATTTT.

J is TRBJ2-7 and V is TRBV4-2; TRBD1 matches 7 bases. V gave up 0 bases and J gave up 9 bases; unmatched junction bases: 11. CDR3 size: 15 residues. Germline CDR1 and CDR2: LGHNA and YNFKEQ. In DNA, the CDR3 is TGTGCCAGCAGCCAAGAAGGGGGCAGGTCTACGGTGCAGTACTTC. This sequence encodes CASSQEGGRSTVQYF.

DNA of the CDR3: TGCAGCGTCCCGACAGGGGGGTATGGCTACACCTTC. It encodes CSVPTGGYGYTF. This chain joins TRBV29-1 and TRBJ1-2, with TRBD1 identical over 9 bases. Trimming took 6 bases from V and 5 from J; bases not matched to a gene: 4. Per the germline V gene, CDR1 is SQVTM and CDR2 is ANQGSEA. CDR3 length: 12 residues.

The rearrangement uses TRBV11-3 and TRBJ2-7, with 14 bases identical to TRBD2. The germline V gene encodes CDR1 SGHNT and CDR2 YENEEA. The CDR3 has 15 residues. V dropped 5 bases and J dropped 5; count of bases not matched to a gene: 5. This CDR3 reads CASSAGLAGVNEQYF. The CDR3 DNA reads as TGTGCCAGCAGCGCGGGACTAGCGGGAGTAAACGAGCAGTACTTC.

This chain uses TRBV6-1 with TRBJ2-6; the D gene is possibly TRBD2 (6 bases). Trimming cost V 4 bases and J 4 bases, with 20 bases left between them. Germline V lookup: CDR1 MNHNS, CDR2 SASEGT. The CDR3 consists of 18 residues. The CDR3 coding sequence is TGTGCCAGCAGTGGTCGGGGGATGCAAACTCTGGGGGCCAACGTCCTGACTTTC. It specifies CASSGRGMQTLGANVLTF.

Regarding this clone: The germline gene is not matched at one end of the junction; a read error may be the cause. The rearrangement links TRBV5-1 to TRBJ2-5; TRBD2 might be the D (7 bases). Germline CDR1 and CDR2: SGHRS and YFSETQ. The CDR3 is 14 amino acids. CDR3 coding DNA: TGCGCCAGCAGCAGGGGGGGTAACCAAGAGAACCAGTACTTC. Amino acids: CASSRGGNQENQYF.

The J gene is TRBJ2-5, the V gene TRBV30; 9 positions match TRBD1. The J call may not be correct, given that the DNA end is closer to TRBJ2-7. The germline V gene encodes CDR1 GTSNPN and CDR2 SVGIG (reference sequence). The CDR3 covers 14 residues. Here the CDR3 DNA reads TGTGCCCTAAGGGGACAGGGAGTCGCCTACGAGCAGTACTTC. Its translation is CALRGQGVAYEQYF.

The gene calls are TRBV9 and TRBJ2-1; 16 bases are shared with TRBD2. Trimming cost V 4 bases and J 8 bases; bases outside gene matches: 15. The CDR3 totals 19 residues. Per the germline V gene, CDR1 is SGDLS and CDR2 is YYNGEE. The CDR3 DNA is TGTGCCAGCAGCTCAGAGGGACTAGCGGGGGGGCTTGGCGTTTATGAGCAGTTCTTC. This codes for CASSSEGLAGGLGVYEQFF.

As DNA, the CDR3 is TGCGCCAGCAGCTTGAGACGGACAGGGCCAAATGAAAAACTGTTTTTT. Translated, it gives CASSLRRTGPNEKLFF. This chain connects TRBV5-1 to TRBJ1-4, with 8 bases identical to TRBD1. The CDR3 totals 16 residues. Per the germline V gene, CDR1 is SGHRS and CDR2 is YFSETQ. V lost 1 base and J lost 5; bases outside the gene matches: 7.

The chain combines TRBV5-1 with TRBJ1-1; 7 bases are shared with TRBD1. Germline CDR1 SGHRS, CDR2 YFSETQ. The junction had 13 bases not matched to a gene; V was cut back by 4 bases and J by 4 bases. This CDR3 is 16 amino acids long. The CDR3 nucleotides are TGCGCCAGCAGCCCGGGACAGACCGCCCTCGCCACTGAAGCTTTCTTT. Its translation is CASSPGQTALATEAFF.

The chain has TRBV9 and TRBJ1-2; D perhaps matches TRBD1 (5 bases). The CDR3 covers 12 residues. Trimming pared 7 bases from V and 3 bases from J, leaving 10 bases between. Germline CDR1 SGDLS, CDR2 YYNGEE. The DNA of the CDR3 is TGTGCCAGCCTCGGGGGGGACTATGGCTACACCTTC. This codes for CASLGGDYGYTF.